This T cell receptor (beta chain) derives from a study of technical replicates of blood from a few donors. The protocol was immunoSEQ multiplex PCR, while the TCRdb copy is restricted to in-frame clones and leaves out a portion. The sample records 45,000 to 55,000 clones, 94% being singletons. V was shortened by 2 bases and J by 3 bases, with 4 bases between the two germline ends. The germline gives CDR1 SQVTM, CDR2 ANQGSEA. CDR3 length: 12 amino acids. The specimen was T cells isolated from PBMCs. The sequence was obtained from a human donor in good health. The rearrangement joins TRBV29-1 to TRBJ1-4; D uncertain. The CDR3 spells CSVERANEKLFF. Here the CDR3 DNA reads TGCAGCGTTGAACGGGCTAATGAAAAACTGTTTTTT. The whole variable domain, filled in from reference TRBV29-1 and TRBJ1-4, reads SAVISQKPSRDICQRGTSLTIQCQVDSQVTMMFWYRQQPGQSLTLIATANQGSEATYESGFVIDKFPISRPNLTFSTLTVSNMSPEDSSIYLCSVERANEKLFFGSGTQLSVL.